Shown below are 13 T cell receptor beta chains from a single sample sequenced in a study of T cells in Graves' hyperthyroidism and ophthalmopathy. Using RNA transcripts as the source, TCR beta CDR3 regions were amplified. A set of HTBI primers served as the primers for a first-round RT-PCR of the TCR CDR3. From the multiplex PCR reads, TCRdb called clonotypes with MiXCR, one entry per CDR3 protein. This sample has hundreds of thousands of distinct CDR3 sequences, with about 14% found just once. What was sequenced was blood. These TCRs come from a woman younger than 35 with Graves' hyperthyroidism.

The chain uses TRBV13 and TRBJ2-7; unclear D gene. V lost 5 bases and J 1 base, leaving 12 bases between the germline ends. Germline loops: CDR1 PRHDT, CDR2 FYEKMQ (reference sequence). The CDR3 has 14 residues. The CDR3 DNA reads as TGTGCCAGCAGCCCCCGGGTAGAGTCCTACGAGCAGTACTTC. Amino acids: CASSPRVESYEQYF. The whole variable domain, remainder taken from reference TRBV13 and TRBJ2-7, is AAGVIQSPRHLIKEKRETATLKCYPIPRHDTVYWYQQGPGQDPQFLISFYEKMQSDKGSIPDRFSAQQFSDYHSELNMSSLELGDSALYFCASSPRVESYEQYFGPGTRLTVT.

CDR3 protein: CASSYGWGSEQYF. CDR3 nucleotides: TGTGCCAGCAGTTACGGTTGGGGGAGCGAGCAGTACTTC. The chain uses TRBV6-5 and TRBJ2-7, with D perhaps matching TRBD1 or TRBD2 (5 bases each). CDR1 MNHEY and CDR2 SVGAGI come from the germline V gene. V was cut by 2 bases and J by 6 bases, with 11 bases left in between. The CDR3 sequence is 13 residues long.

This clonotype has ten or more counts. This chain uses TRBV12-3 or TRBV12-4 with TRBJ2-3; D is ambiguous. The CDR3 has 15 amino acids. The V gene lost 4 bases and the J gene lost 0 bases, with 11 bases spanning the gap. In nucleotides, the CDR3 is TGTGCCAGCAGTTACCACCCCGGGAGCACAGATACGCAGTATTTT. Translation gives CASSYHPGSTDTQYF.

This clonotype was detected ten times or more. This chain links TRBV20-1 with TRBJ1-6; D perhaps matches TRBD1 (6 bases). The V and J ends lost 2 bases and 5 bases respectively, with 13 bases between them. CDR3 length equals 15 residues. From germline, CDR1 is DFQATT and CDR2 SNEGSKA (reference sequence). The CDR3 nucleotides read TGCAGTGCTAGAAGGAGTGAGGGGGATAATTCACCCCTCCACTTT. Its translation: CSARRSEGDNSPLHF.

The rearrangement uses TRBV7-3 and TRBJ2-6, with 7 bases matching TRBD2. This CDR3 spans 19 amino acids. The germline gives CDR1 SGHTA, CDR2 FQGTGA. The V and J ends lost 5 bases and 3 bases, in that order; junction bases with no gene match: 16. The CDR3 DNA reads as TGTGCCAGCAGCAAGAGGAGTGGGGGAGGGATTGTTGGGGCCAACGTCCTGACTTTC. Translated, it gives CASSKRSGGGIVGANVLTF.

V usage is TRBV7-9 and J usage is TRBJ1-3; D uncertain. Trimming pared 4 bases from V and 0 bases from J, leaving 16 bases between. This CDR3 is 17 amino acids long. Germline V gives CDR1 SEHNR, CDR2 FQNEAQ (reference sequence). The CDR3 region is CASSSTPRADSGNTIYF. CDR3 nucleotide sequence: TGTGCCAGCAGCTCGACCCCCCGGGCAGACTCTGGAAACACCATATATTTT.

Concerning this clonotype itself: This may stem from a read error, because a much larger clone lies one nucleotide away. V gene TRBV27 combines with J gene TRBJ2-7; no clear D gene. The germline gives CDR1 MNHEY, CDR2 SMNVEV (reference sequence). CDR3 length equals 14 residues. V lost 7 bases to trimming and J lost 5 bases, with 18 bases between them. The DNA for the CDR3 is TGTGCCAGCATAAAGGTTGACCCCCCCAACGAGCAGTACTTC. Translating gives CASIKVDPPNEQYF.

The table lists this clonotype with a few counts. The chain employs TRBV6-1 and TRBJ2-3; D remains ambiguous. This CDR3 contains 15 residues. The germline V gene has CDR1 MNHNS and CDR2 SASEGT. The V end was cut by 5 bases, the J end by 2 bases, with 14 bases between. The CDR3 DNA reads TGTGCCAGCAGTTCTTTCGGGCGGAACACAGATACGCAGTATTTT. Encoded protein: CASSSFGRNTDTQYF.

Turning to this clonotype: A much more abundant neighbour one base away suggests this may be a read error. The chain joins TRBV11-3 to TRBJ2-1; TRBD2 matches at 9 bases. This CDR3 is built from 16 residues. The germline gives CDR1 SGHNT, CDR2 YENEEA. The ends lost 5 bases at V and 4 bases at J; junction bases unmatched: 9. CDR3 sequence reads: CASSTLAGRIYNEQFF. CDR3 coding DNA: TGTGCCAGCAGCACCCTAGCGGGAAGGATTTACAATGAGCAGTTCTTC.

The chain has TRBV29-1 and TRBJ2-5; D is possibly TRBD2 (6 bases). V was shortened by 4 bases and J by 3 bases, with 6 bases between the two germline ends. The germline CDR1 and CDR2 sequences are SQVTM and ANQGSEA. The CDR3 runs to 11 residues. CDR3 in amino acids: CSVVAEETQYF. In DNA form, the CDR3 reads TGCAGCGTTGTAGCGGAAGAGACCCAGTACTTC.

This clonotype was counted between two and nine times. The genes are TRBV12-3 or TRBV12-4 and TRBJ2-7; 10 bases map to TRBD2. The CDR3 is 15 residues long. With V trimmed by 4 bases and J by 2 bases, 5 bases remained unmatched. The CDR3 bases are TGTGCCAGCAGTTCGCTAGCGGGAGTCCCCTACGAGCAGTACTTC. Its protein is CASSSLAGVPYEQYF.

This clonotype was counted a few times. This chain joins TRBV7-2 and TRBJ2-2; D possibly corresponds to TRBD1 (5 bases). The CDR3 contains 15 residues. V was shortened by 1 base and J by 4 bases, with 10 bases between the two germline ends. Germline CDR1 and CDR2: SGHTA and FQGNSA. DNA of the CDR3: TGTGCCAGCAGCTTAGAGGGGCCGCGCACCGGGGAGCTGTTTTTT. This encodes CASSLEGPRTGELFF.

This clonotype appeared a few times. The chain couples TRBV20-1 to TRBJ2-7; D tentatively reads TRBD1 or TRBD2 (5 bases each). Germline values: CDR1 DFQATT, CDR2 SNEGSKA (reference sequence). The CDR3 totals 15 residues. The CDR3 here is CSARPRLGGTYEQYF. CDR3 DNA: TGCAGCGCCCGACCTCGACTTGGGGGTACCTACGAGCAGTACTTC.